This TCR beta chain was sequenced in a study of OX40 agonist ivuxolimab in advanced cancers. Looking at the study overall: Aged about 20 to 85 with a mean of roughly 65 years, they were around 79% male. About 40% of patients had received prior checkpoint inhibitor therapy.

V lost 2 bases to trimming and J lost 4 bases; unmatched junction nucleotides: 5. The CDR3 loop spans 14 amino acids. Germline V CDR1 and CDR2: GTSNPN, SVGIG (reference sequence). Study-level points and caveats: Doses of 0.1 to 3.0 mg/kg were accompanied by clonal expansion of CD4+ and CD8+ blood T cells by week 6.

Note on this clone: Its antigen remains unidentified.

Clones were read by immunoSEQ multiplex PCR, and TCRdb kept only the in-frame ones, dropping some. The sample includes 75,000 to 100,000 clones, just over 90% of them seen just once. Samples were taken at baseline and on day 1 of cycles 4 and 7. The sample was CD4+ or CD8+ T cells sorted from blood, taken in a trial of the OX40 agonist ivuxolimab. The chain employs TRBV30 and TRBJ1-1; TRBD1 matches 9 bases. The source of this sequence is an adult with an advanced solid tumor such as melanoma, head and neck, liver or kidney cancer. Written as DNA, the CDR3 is TGTGCCTGGAGTTTGACAGGGGGAATCACTGAAGCTTTCTTT. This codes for CAWSLTGGITEAFF.